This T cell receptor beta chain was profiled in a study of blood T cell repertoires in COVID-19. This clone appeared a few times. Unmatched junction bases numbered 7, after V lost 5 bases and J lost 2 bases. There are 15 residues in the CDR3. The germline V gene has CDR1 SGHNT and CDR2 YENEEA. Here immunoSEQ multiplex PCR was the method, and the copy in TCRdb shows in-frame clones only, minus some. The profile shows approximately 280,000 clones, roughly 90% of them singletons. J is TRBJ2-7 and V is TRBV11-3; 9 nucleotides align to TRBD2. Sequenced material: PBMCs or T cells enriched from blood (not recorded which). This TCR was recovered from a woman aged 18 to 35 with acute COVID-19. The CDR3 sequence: CASSPTSGAAYEQYF. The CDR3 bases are TGTGCCAGCAGCCCGACTAGCGGAGCTGCCTACGAGCAGTACTTC.